This T cell receptor (beta chain) was found in a study of CD8+ T cells in alopecia areata. Across the study: It was oral tofacitinib, at 5 to 10 mg twice daily, that treated patients received. Whole-study results and caveats: Scalp and blood retained many expanded lesional clones during tofacitinib.

As the sequencing template, cDNA was produced by extracting RNA and reverse transcribing it. Assay used: immunoSEQ multiplex PCR; TCRdb lists only in-frame clones, some missing. The sample shows approximately 190,000 clones, roughly 60% of them seen only once. Germline lookup yields CDR1 SGDLS and CDR2 YYNGEE. The V gene end was trimmed by 2 bases and the J gene end by 0 bases; junction bases not matched to a gene: 3. The CDR3 is 16 residues long. Indicated treatment: oral pan-JAK inhibitor, 5-10 mg twice daily. It was from PBMCs that CD4+ and CD8+ T cells were sorted. On this clone: What it binds is not known.

The chain joins TRBV9 to TRBJ2-2, with 8 bases fitting TRBD2. The receptor comes from a human donor with alopecia areata. The sample in question was CD4+ T cells sorted from blood, obtained at week 24, from a patient treated with tofacitinib. Written as DNA, the CDR3 is TGTGCCAGCAGCGTGAGCGGGGGAACGAACACCGGGGAGCTGTTTTTT. Translating gives CASSVSGGTNTGELFF. Full variable domain (outside the CDR3, taken from reference TRBV9 and TRBJ2-2): DSGVTQTPKHLITATGQRVTLRCSPRSGDLSVYWYQQSLDQGLQFLIQYYNGEERAKGNILERFSAQQFPDLHSELNLSSLELGDSALYFCASSVSGGTNTGELFFGEGSRLTVL.